These 8 T cell receptor beta chains were sequenced from one sample in a study of cytomegalovirus exposure and HLA in healthy donors. The data were produced by immunoSEQ multiplex PCR, yet TCRdb's version contains in-frame clones alone and is incomplete. The data hold fewer than 300,000 clones, with around 87% observed a single time. The specimen sequenced was PBMCs. These TCRs come from a woman aged 18 to 35 in good health and CMV-seronegative.

The V and J genes are TRBV7-7 and TRBJ2-5; 10 positions agree with TRBD2. The CDR3 covers 14 residues. Germline V gene data show CDR1 as SSHAT and CDR2 as FNYEAQ (reference sequence). The trim removed 5 bases at V and 7 bases at J, leaving 7 bases unmatched. CDR3 protein: CASSPTLAGVTQYF. The CDR3 nucleotides are TGTGCCAGCAGCCCTACTCTAGCGGGAGTGACCCAGTACTTC.

The chain couples TRBV5-1 to TRBJ2-1, with 9 bases lining up with TRBD2. V lost 0 bases, J lost 1 base, and 5 bases stayed unmatched. The CDR3 extends over 17 amino acids. Germline assignment: CDR1 SGHRS and CDR2 YFSETQ. DNA for the CDR3: TGCGCCAGCAGCTTGGAGTTTGCGGGAGGGTCCTACAATGAGCAGTTCTTC. Its translation is CASSLEFAGGSYNEQFF.

The chain carries TRBV5-1 and TRBJ1-1, with TRBD1 as a possible D gene (5 bases). The germline V and J ends were trimmed by 1 base and 0 bases, with 19 bases remaining between them. This CDR3 is 18 amino acids long. The germline V gene encodes CDR1 SGHRS and CDR2 YFSETQ. The CDR3 region is CASSLHLRGGGVNTEAFF. In nucleotides, the CDR3 is TGCGCCAGCAGCTTGCATTTGAGGGGTGGAGGGGTGAACACTGAAGCTTTCTTT.

This clone showed up just once. J is TRBJ2-3 and V is TRBV18; TRBD2 matches at 14 bases. V shed 6 bases, J shed 8 bases, and the junction held 13 bases outside the gene matches. CDR1 and CDR2 from the germline V gene are KGHSH and LQKENI. This CDR3 comprises 17 residues. CDR3 nucleotides: TGTGCCAGCTCCACCTTAGGGGGACTAGCGGGGGACCCTACGCAGTATTTT. Translation gives CASSTLGGLAGDPTQYF.

The V and J genes are TRBV7-2 and TRBJ2-2; D not certain. This CDR3 region has 13 residues. Trimming left V 1 base short and J 10 bases short, with 10 bases between. In germline, CDR1 is SGHTA, CDR2 FQGNSA. This CDR3 is CASSLDVRVELFF. In DNA, the CDR3 is TGTGCCAGCAGCTTAGACGTTCGGGTGGAGCTGTTTTTT. Supplemented by reference TRBV7-2 and TRBJ2-2, the full variable domain reads GAGVSQSPSNKVTEKGKDVELRCDPISGHTALYWYRQSLGQGLEFLIYFQGNSAPDKSGLPSDRFSAERTGGSVSTLTIQRTQQEDSAVYLCASSLDVRVELFFGEGSRLTVL.

The CDR3 reads CASSTVVEAFF. CDR3 DNA sequence: TGTGCCAGCAGCACGGTAGTTGAAGCTTTCTTT. The chain links TRBV28 to TRBJ1-1, with D unresolved. Trimming removed 6 bases at V and 7 bases at J, with 9 bases between. The CDR3 is 11 amino acids. Germline V lookup: CDR1 MDHEN, CDR2 SYDVKM.

The rearrangement links TRBV19 to TRBJ2-7; D is possibly TRBD2 (6 bases). CDR1 and CDR2 (germline): LNHDA, SQIVND (reference sequence). This CDR3 comprises 13 residues. Trimming removed 9 bases at V and 3 bases at J, with 15 bases between. The CDR3, as DNA: TGTGCCAGCCAGGAGGGCCCCTTCTACGAGCAGTACTTC. This codes for CASQEGPFYEQYF.

The chain combines TRBV10-3 with TRBJ1-5; possibly TRBD1 for D (5 bases). CDR1 and CDR2 from the germline V gene are ENHRY and SYGVKD. Trimming took 3 bases from V and 5 from J, leaving 5 bases between them. The CDR3 has 12 residues. Written as DNA, the CDR3 is TGTGCCATCAGTGAAGGGGATCAGCCCCAGCATTTT. This codes for CAISEGDQPQHF.